The text below deals with one T cell receptor (beta chain). This sample was included in a study of radiotherapy plus CTLA-4 blockade in lung cancer. Assay used: immunoSEQ multiplex PCR; TCRdb lists only in-frame clones, some missing. The sample has roughly 53,000 clones; around four fifths are singletons. V lost 5 bases and J 0 bases, leaving 6 bases between the germline ends. Germline lookup yields CDR1 SQVTM and CDR2 ANQGSEA. This CDR3 has 12 residues. The V gene is TRBV29-1, the J gene TRBJ2-3, with D unresolved. The source material was peripheral blood, sampled from a patient treated with radiotherapy plus ipilimumab. The clonotype comes from a human donor with non-small cell lung cancer whose response to radiotherapy plus ipilimumab could not be evaluated. The CDR3 region is CSVLGSTDTQYF. The CDR3 DNA is TGCAGCGTTCTCGGGAGCACAGATACGCAGTATTTT.